A selection of T cell receptor beta chains follows, all from one sample in a study of T cell responses to AZD1222 COVID-19 vaccine. The method was immunoSEQ multiplex PCR; TCRdb's version includes in-frame clones alone and lacks a portion of them. The sample contains around 200,000 clones, about 93% of which appear only once. The input for sequencing was peripheral blood, taken 28 days after the second dose of the MenACWY control vaccine. Receptors were obtained from an adult who received the MenACWY meningococcal vaccine as a control. Both conserved end residues are part of each CDR3. D genes are given only for firm matches. Not all rows give a size; the values are once, few, many and, for expanded clones, a class.

J,size,V,length,D,DNA,CDR3
TRBJ2-1,.,TRBV2,13,.,TGTGCCAGCAGAGAACAGGGCCCCAATGAGCAGTTCTTC,CASREQGPNEQFF
TRBJ1-3,.,TRBV2,15,.,TGTGCCAGCAGTGCCGGGGCCTTCTCTGGAAACACCATATATTTT,CASSAGAFSGNTIYF
TRBJ1-6,.,TRBV6-5,13,.,TGTGCCAGCACCAGGACGGAAAATTCACCCCTCCACTTT,CASTRTENSPLHF
TRBJ1-2,.,TRBV9,15,.,TGTGCCAGCAGCGCAACAGGGAGATCATGGTATGGCTACACCTTC,CASSATGRSWYGYTF
TRBJ1-3,.,TRBV5-1,14,TRBD1,TGCGCCAGCACCGAACAGGGGACTGGAAACACCATATATTTT,CASTEQGTGNTIYF
TRBJ1-2,.,TRBV28,13,.,TGTGCCAGCAAACCCGGACGGCTCTATGGCTACACCTTC,CASKPGRLYGYTF
TRBJ1-3,.,TRBV6-5,14,.,TGTGCCAGCTCCGTACAGGACTCTGGAAACACCATATATTTT,CASSVQDSGNTIYF
TRBJ1-1,.,TRBV6-2/TRBV6-3,11,.,TGTGCCAGCAGTCGCGGGGATGCAGCTTTCTTT,CASSRGDAAFF
TRBJ1-5,.,TRBV3-1/TRBV3-2,13,.,TGTGCCAGCAGCCAGATGGGGGATCAGCCCCAGCATTTT,CASSQMGDQPQHF
TRBJ2-7,.,TRBV15,14,TRBD1,TGTGCCACCAGCAGAGACAGGGGGCCCTACGAGCAGTACTTC,CATSRDRGPYEQYF
TRBJ2-3,.,TRBV5-1,15,.,TGCGCCAGCAGCCGCCAGCCCAGGGACTCAGATACGCAGTATTTT,CASSRQPRDSDTQYF
TRBJ2-5,.,TRBV19,14,.,TGTGCCAGTAGTAAAGCGATCCTGCAAGAGACCCAGTACTTC,CASSKAILQETQYF
TRBJ1-1,.,TRBV27,14,.,TGTGCCAGCAGCGCACGGGAAAGGGGCACTGAAGCTTTCTTT,CASSARERGTEAFF
TRBJ1-6,.,TRBV7-9,15,.,TGTGCCAGCAGCGACACGGGACACCATAATTCACCCCTCCACTTT,CASSDTGHHNSPLHF
TRBJ1-1,.,TRBV7-3,14,.,TGTGCCAGCAGCTCGTTACCGGGACGGAATGAAGCTTTCTTT,CASSSLPGRNEAFF
TRBJ2-7,.,TRBV11-2,11,.,TGTGCCAGCAGCCGTTTCTACGAGCAGTACTTC,CASSRFYEQYF
TRBJ2-1,.,TRBV6-5,11,.,TGTGCCAGCAGGGAGATCAATGAGCAGTTCTTC,CASREINEQFF
TRBJ2-3,medium-sized,TRBV23-1,16,TRBD2,TGCGCCAGCAGCCGGGGACTCGCGGGGGGCACAGATACGCAGTATTTT,CASSRGLAGGTDTQYF
TRBJ1-5,once,TRBV10-3,14,TRBD1,TGTGCCATCAGGCCGGACAGGGGGAATCAGCCCCAGCATTTT,CAIRPDRGNQPQHF
TRBJ2-1,.,TRBV7-2,16,TRBD2,TGTGCCAGCAGCTTTACCGGGACTAGCGTTTACAATGAGCAGTTCTTC,CASSFTGTSVYNEQFF
TRBJ1-4,.,TRBV2,14,TRBD1,TGTGCCAGCTCCCACAGGGGTGGTAATGAAAAACTGTTTTTT,CASSHRGGNEKLFF
TRBJ1-2,.,TRBV7-2,15,TRBD1,TGTGCCAGCAGCCAAGGACAGGGTGTCAGCTATGGCTACACCTTC,CASSQGQGVSYGYTF
TRBJ1-2,once,TRBV9,14,.,TGTGCCAGCAGCGTAGTAGAAGGGACGGGTGGCTACACCTTC,CASSVVEGTGGYTF
TRBJ1-4,.,TRBV5-1,15,.,TGCGCCAGCAGCTTGGCTGGGACGCTTCGCGAAAAACTGTTTTTT,CASSLAGTLREKLFF
TRBJ2-7,once,TRBV2,14,.,TGTGCCAGCACCCGAGAGGGAAACTCCTACGAGCAGTACTTC,CASTREGNSYEQYF
TRBJ1-2,.,TRBV6-4,16,.,TGTGCCAGCAGTGAAAACCCGACAGGCTTGAAGGAGAGCTACACCTTC,CASSENPTGLKESYTF
TRBJ1-1,.,TRBV7-9,14,TRBD1,TGTGCCAGCAGCTTAACAGGGGTGGACACTGAAGCTTTCTTT,CASSLTGVDTEAFF
TRBJ1-2,.,TRBV12-3/TRBV12-4,13,.,TGTGCCAGCAGCTACGCCAACAACTATGGCTACACCTTC,CASSYANNYGYTF
TRBJ2-7,.,TRBV5-4,12,.,TGTGCCAGCAGCCTTACGGAGAACGAGCAGTACTTC,CASSLTENEQYF
TRBJ1-1,.,TRBV11-2,14,.,TGTGCCAGCGTACCGGGCCGACGGCGTCCTGAAGCTTTCTTT,CASVPGRRRPEAFF
TRBJ1-4,.,TRBV3-1/TRBV3-2,14,.,TGTGCCAGCAGCCAAGGTCACAGGCAAGAAAAACTGTTTTTT,CASSQGHRQEKLFF
TRBJ1-2,.,TRBV7-2,15,TRBD1,TGTGCCAGCAGCTTAATTGGACAGGGGGCTGGCGATACCACCTTC,CASSLIGQGAGDTTF
TRBJ2-3,once,TRBV10-3,13,TRBD1,TGTGCCACGACAGGGTCTAGCACAGATACGCAGTATTTT,CATTGSSTDTQYF
TRBJ1-5,.,TRBV6-5,13,.,TGTGCCAGCAGTACACAAGAAAATCAGCCCCAGCATTTT,CASSTQENQPQHF
TRBJ1-1,.,TRBV21-1,13,.,TGTGCCAGCAGCATCAGGGATAACACTGAAGCTTTCTTT,CASSIRDNTEAFF
TRBJ1-2,few,TRBV20-1,11,.,TGCAGTGCTAACCGGGACCAGAGTCACACCTTC,CSANRDQSHTF
TRBJ1-5,.,TRBV6-5,15,TRBD1,TGTGCCAGCGGTCGGGACAGGAGAAGCAATCAGCCCCAGCATTTT,CASGRDRRSNQPQHF
TRBJ1-5,.,TRBV2,17,.,TGTGCCAGCAGTGAAGGGGCTGCAGGGAAGGTTGATCAGCCCCAGCATTTT,CASSEGAAGKVDQPQHF